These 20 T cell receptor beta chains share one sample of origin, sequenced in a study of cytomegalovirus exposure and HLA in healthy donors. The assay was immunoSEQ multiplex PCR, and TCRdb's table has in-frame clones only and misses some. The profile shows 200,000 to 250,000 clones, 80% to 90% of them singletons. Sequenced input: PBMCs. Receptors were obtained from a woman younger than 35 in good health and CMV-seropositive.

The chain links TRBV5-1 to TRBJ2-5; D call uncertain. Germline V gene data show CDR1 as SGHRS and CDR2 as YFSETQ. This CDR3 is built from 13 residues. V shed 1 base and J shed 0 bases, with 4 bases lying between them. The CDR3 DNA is TGCGCCAGCAGCTTGTACAACCAAGAGACCCAGTACTTC. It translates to CASSLYNQETQYF.

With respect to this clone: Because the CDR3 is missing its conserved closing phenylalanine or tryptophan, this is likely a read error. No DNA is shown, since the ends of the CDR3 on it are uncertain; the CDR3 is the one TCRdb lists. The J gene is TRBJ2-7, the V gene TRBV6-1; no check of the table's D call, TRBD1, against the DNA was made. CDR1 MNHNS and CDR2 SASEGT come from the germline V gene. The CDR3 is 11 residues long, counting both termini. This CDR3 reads CASSGLVRGQI.

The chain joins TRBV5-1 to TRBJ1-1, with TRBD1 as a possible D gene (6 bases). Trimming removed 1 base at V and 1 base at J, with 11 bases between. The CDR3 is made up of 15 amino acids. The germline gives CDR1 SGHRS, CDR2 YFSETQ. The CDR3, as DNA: TGCGCCAGCAGCTTGAACAGGGACGCGAACACTGAAGCTTTCTTT. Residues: CASSLNRDANTEAFF.

The CDR3 spells CASSLVRGPKNTEAFF. The CDR3 DNA sequence: TGTGCCAGCAGCTTGGTTAGGGGCCCTAAGAACACTGAAGCTTTCTTT. The V gene is TRBV5-6, the J gene TRBJ1-1; a weak D match, TRBD1 (5 bases). Trimming pared 0 bases from V and 1 base from J, leaving 13 bases between. Germline CDR1 and CDR2: SGHDT and YYEEEE. The CDR3 loop spans 16 amino acids. The entire variable domain, with the rest obtained from reference TRBV5-6 and TRBJ1-1, is as follows: DAGVTQSPTHLIKTRGQQVTLRCSPKSGHDTVSWYQQALGQGPQFIFQYYEEEERQRGNFPDRFSGHQFPNYSSELNVNALLLGDSALYLCASSLVRGPKNTEAFFGQGTRLTVV.

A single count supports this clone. CDR3 sequence reads: CASSEVSGGIMDEQFF. DNA of the CDR3: TGTGCCAGCAGTGAAGTATCAGGGGGCATAATGGATGAGCAGTTCTTC. V is TRBV28 and J is TRBJ2-1, with 8 bases matching TRBD1. CDR1 and CDR2 (germline): MDHEN, SYDVKM. V lost 5 bases, J lost 8 bases, and 14 bases stayed unmatched. The CDR3 has 16 amino acids.

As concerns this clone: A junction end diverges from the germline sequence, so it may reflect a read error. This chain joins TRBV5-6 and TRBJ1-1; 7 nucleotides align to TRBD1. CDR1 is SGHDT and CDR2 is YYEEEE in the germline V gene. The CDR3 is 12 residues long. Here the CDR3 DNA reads TGTGCCAGCAAAAAGTGGGGACGGACAGGCTCGTTT. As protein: CASKKWGRTGSF.

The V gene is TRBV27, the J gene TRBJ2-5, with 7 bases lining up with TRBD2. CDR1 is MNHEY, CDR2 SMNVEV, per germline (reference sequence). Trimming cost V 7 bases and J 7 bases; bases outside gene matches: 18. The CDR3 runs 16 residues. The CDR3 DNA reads TGTGCCAGCACCCGCCCCCTGCTAGCGGCGGATCTGACCCAGTACTTC. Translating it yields CASTRPLLAADLTQYF.

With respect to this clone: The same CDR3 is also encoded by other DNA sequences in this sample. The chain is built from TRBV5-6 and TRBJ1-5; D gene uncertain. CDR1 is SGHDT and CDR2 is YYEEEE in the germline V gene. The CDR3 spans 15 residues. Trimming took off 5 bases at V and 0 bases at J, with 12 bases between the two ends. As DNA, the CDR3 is TGTGCCAGCAGTCTGGGTGCGGTTAGCAATCAGCCCCAGCATTTT. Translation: CASSLGAVSNQPQHF.

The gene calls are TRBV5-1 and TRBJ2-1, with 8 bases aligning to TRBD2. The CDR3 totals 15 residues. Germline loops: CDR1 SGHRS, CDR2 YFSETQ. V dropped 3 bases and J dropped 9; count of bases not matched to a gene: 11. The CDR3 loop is CASSSTGTSAGEQFF. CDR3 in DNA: TGCGCCAGCAGCTCAACCGGGACTAGTGCGGGTGAGCAGTTCTTC.

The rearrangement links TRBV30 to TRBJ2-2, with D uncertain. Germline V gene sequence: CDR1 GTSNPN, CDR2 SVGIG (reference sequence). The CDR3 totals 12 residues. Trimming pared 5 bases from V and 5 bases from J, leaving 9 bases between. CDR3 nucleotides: TGTGCCTGGCAAGTACTAACCGGGGAGCTGTTTTTT. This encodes CAWQVLTGELFF.

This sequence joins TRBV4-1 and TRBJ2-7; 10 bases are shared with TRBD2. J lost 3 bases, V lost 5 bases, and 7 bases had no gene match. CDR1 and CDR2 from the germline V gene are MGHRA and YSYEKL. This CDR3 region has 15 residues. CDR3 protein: CASSYASGSIYEQYF. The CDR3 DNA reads TGCGCCAGCAGCTATGCTAGCGGGAGTATCTACGAGCAGTACTTC.

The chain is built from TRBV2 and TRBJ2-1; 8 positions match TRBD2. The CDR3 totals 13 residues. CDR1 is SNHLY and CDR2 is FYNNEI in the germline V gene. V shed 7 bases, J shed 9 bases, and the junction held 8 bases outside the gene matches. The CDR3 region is CASIPGLEGEQFF. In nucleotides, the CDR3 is TGTGCCAGCATTCCGGGACTAGAAGGTGAGCAGTTCTTC.

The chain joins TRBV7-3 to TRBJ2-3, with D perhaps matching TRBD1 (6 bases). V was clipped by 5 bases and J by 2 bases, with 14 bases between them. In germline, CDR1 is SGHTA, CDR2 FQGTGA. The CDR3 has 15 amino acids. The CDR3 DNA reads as TGTGCCAGCAGCCTACTAGGGACATCCACAGATACGCAGTATTTT. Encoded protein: CASSLLGTSTDTQYF.

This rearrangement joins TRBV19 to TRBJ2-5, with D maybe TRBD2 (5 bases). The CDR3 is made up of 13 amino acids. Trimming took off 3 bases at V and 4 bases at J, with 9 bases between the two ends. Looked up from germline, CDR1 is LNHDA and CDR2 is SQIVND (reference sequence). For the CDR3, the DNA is TGTGCCAGTAGTATTCGGCGGGTAGAGACCCAGTACTTC. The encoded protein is CASSIRRVETQYF.

Here the CDR3 DNA reads TGCAGCGCCGAGGGACTAAACACTGAAGCTTTCTTT. Translating it yields CSAEGLNTEAFF. V usage is TRBV29-1 and J usage is TRBJ1-1, with a tentative D call TRBD1 (5 bases). The germline gives CDR1 SQVTM, CDR2 ANQGSEA. The V end was cut by 7 bases, the J end by 2 bases, with 11 bases between. CDR3 length equals 12 residues. Full variable domain (rest looked up from reference TRBV29-1 and TRBJ1-1): SAVISQKPSRDICQRGTSLTIQCQVDSQVTMMFWYRQQPGQSLTLIATANQGSEATYESGFVIDKFPISRPNLTFSTLTVSNMSPEDSSIYLCSAEGLNTEAFFGQGTRLTVV.

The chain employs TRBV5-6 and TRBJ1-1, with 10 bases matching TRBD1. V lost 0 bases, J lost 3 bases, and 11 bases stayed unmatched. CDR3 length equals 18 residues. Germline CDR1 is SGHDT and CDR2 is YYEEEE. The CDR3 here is CASSLAPGTGVFDTEAFF. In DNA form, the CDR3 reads TGTGCCAGCAGCTTGGCCCCCGGGACAGGGGTTTTTGACACTGAAGCTTTCTTT.

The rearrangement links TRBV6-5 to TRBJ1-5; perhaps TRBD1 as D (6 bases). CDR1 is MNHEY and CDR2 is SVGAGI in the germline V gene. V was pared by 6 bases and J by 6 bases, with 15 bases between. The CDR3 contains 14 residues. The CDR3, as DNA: TGTGCCAGCAGGAAGGTGGGGGCTGGTCAGCCCCAGCATTTT. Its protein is CASRKVGAGQPQHF.

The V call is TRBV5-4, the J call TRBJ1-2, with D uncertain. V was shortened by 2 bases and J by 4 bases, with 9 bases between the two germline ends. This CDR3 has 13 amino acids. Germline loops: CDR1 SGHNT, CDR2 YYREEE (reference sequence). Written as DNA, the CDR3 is TGTGCCAGCAGCTTTTGGGAGTCCTATGGCTACACCTTC. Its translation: CASSFWESYGYTF.

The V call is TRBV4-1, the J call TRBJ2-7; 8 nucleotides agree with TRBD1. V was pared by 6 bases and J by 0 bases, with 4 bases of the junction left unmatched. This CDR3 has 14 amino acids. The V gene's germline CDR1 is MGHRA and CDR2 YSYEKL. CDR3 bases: TGCGCCAGCAGTCCTGGACAGGGCTCCTACGAGCAGTACTTC. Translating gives CASSPGQGSYEQYF.

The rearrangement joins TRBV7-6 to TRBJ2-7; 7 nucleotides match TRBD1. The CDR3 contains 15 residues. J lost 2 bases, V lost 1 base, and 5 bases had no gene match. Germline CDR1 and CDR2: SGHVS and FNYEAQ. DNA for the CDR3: TGTGCCAGCAGCTTAGGGTACAGGGGTGCCTACGAGCAGTACTTC. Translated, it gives CASSLGYRGAYEQYF.